This is a list of T cell receptor beta chains from one sample in a study of OX40 agonist ivuxolimab in advanced cancers. TCRdb's table, derived via immunoSEQ multiplex PCR, lists solely in-frame clones and lacks some. Here the sample spans about 54,000 clones, 91% being singletons. The specimen comprised CD4+ or CD8+ T cells sorted from blood, sampled in a trial of the OX40 agonist ivuxolimab. Source of these receptors: an adult with an advanced solid tumor such as melanoma, head and neck, liver or kidney cancer. CDR3s include the opening cysteine and the closing phenylalanine or tryptophan.

v_call | cdr3_aa
TRBV15 | CATSRDNEENYGYTF
TRBV2 | CASRQDRSLTRELFF
TRBV6-5 | CASEGGNYGYTF
TRBV4-2 | CASSQDPAKREQYF
TRBV28 | CASSFSGDEQYF
TRBV27 | CASSLYSGVTDTQYF
TRBV29-1 | CSVRLGSSYEQYF
TRBV28 | CASSLLRDRGSYEQYF
TRBV30 | CAWSDRDYEQYF
TRBV9 | CASSADTYEQYF
TRBV7-9 | CASSPLSNEQFF
TRBV7-9 | CASSQTPTGTTEAFF
TRBV13 | CASSASWDRNNQPQHF
TRBV9 | CASSVDPGSSGNTIYF
TRBV6-5 | CASSEGGGNGGYTF
TRBV9 | CASSGETQYF
TRBV27 | CASSPRDGKFTGELFF
TRBV6-5 | CASSYAGSNTGELFF
TRBV4-1 | CASSQDALAVYNEQFF
TRBV7-9 | CASSLESGNNEQYF
TRBV4-2 | CASSQGNTEAFF
TRBV19 | CASSPSPGGRTEAFF
TRBV28 | CASSLPPQTVTYEQYF
TRBV6-5 | CASSYARELEGTQYF
TRBV11-1 | CASSWASGYEQYF
TRBV14 | CASASLSQGIGYGYTF
TRBV7-9 | CASSSPGQFHEQFF
TRBV27 | CASSNRGLANEKLFF
TRBV5-8 | CASSSRTPPKQNIQYF
TRBV4-2 | CASSWGTGSYEQYF
TRBV6-5 | CASSYSRTGGNEQFF
TRBV6-5 | CASSYSTAPTGELFF
TRBV14 | CASSQDDGRTDTQYF
TRBV28 | CASSVPYRVPWEQYF
TRBV7-3 | CASSLTELGAEQFF
TRBV7-8 | CASSLGPGTPGGYTF
TRBV4-2 | CASSQETVSPYGYTF
TRBV25-1 | CASRGSYSGNTIYF
TRBV11-3 | CASSLRGTGGHGELFF
TRBV5-1 | CASSLLGQNYGYTF
TRBV6-4 | CASSDVPGQINTEAFF
TRBV9 | CASSVGINQPQHF
TRBV10-3 | CAISDLFVSSGDTDTQYF
TRBV5-5 | CASSQSRGHYEQYF
TRBV27 | CASSWTGGMVPYEQYF
TRBV27 | CASSSLLTGGYGYTF
TRBV28 | CASSLYRGTNHEQYF
TRBV19 | CASSIGTLGSTEAFF
TRBV7-9 | CASSSHREPNQPQHF
TRBV27 | CASSLRTGSYNEQFF
TRBV27 | CASSILNYKGSPLHF
TRBV13 | CASSESGHLNTEAFF
TRBV9 | CASSVVGGRLDNEQFF
TRBV6-6 | CASSYSIEGFITEAFF
TRBV18 | CASSPPDSTYEQYF
TRBV7-8 | CASSYRGQVDYGYTF
TRBV6-6 | CASTSSGGPVDTQYF